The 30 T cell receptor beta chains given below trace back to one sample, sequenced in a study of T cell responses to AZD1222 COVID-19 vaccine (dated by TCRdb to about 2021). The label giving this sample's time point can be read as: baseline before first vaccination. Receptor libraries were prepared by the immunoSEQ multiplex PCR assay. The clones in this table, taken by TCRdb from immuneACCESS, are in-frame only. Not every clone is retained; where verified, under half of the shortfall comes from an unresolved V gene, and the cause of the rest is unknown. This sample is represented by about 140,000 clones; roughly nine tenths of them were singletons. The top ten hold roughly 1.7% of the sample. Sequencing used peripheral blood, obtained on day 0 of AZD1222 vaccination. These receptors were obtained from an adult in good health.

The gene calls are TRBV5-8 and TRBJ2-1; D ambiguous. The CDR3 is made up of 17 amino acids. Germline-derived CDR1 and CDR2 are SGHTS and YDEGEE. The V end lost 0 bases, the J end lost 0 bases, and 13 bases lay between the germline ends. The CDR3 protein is CASSLDFRVFSYNEQFF. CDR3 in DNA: TGTGCCAGCAGCTTGGATTTTAGGGTGTTCTCCTACAATGAGCAGTTCTTC.

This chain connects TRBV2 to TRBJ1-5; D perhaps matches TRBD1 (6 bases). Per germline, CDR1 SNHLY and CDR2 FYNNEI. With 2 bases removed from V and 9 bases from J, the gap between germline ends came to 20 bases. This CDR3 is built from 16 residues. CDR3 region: CASSEFRQARGWPQHF. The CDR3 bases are TGTGCCAGCAGTGAATTTCGACAGGCGCGCGGGTGGCCCCAGCATTTT.

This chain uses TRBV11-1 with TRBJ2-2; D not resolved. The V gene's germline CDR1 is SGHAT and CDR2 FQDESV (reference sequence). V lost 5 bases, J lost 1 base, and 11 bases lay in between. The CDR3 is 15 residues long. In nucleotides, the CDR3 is TGTGCCAGCAGCCAATCGAGAGGGAACACCGGGGAGCTGTTTTTT. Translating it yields CASSQSRGNTGELFF. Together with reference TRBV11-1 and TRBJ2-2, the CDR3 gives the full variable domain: EAEVAQSPRYKITEKSQAVAFWCDPISGHATLYWYRQILGQGPELLVQFQDESVVDDSQLPKDRFSAERLKGVDSTLKIQPAELGDSAMYLCASSQSRGNTGELFFGEGSRLTVL.

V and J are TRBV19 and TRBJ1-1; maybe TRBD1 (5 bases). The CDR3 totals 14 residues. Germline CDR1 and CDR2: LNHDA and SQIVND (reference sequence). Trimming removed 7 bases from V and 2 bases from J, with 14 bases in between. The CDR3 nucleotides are TGTGCCAGTACTGAAGGACATTCCAACACTGAAGCTTTCTTT. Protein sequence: CASTEGHSNTEAFF.

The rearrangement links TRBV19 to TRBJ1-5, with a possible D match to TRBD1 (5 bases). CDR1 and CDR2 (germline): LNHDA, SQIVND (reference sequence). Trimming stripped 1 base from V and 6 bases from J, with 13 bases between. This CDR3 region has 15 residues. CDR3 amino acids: CASSIGVWGGQPQHF. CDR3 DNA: TGTGCCAGTAGTATAGGAGTGTGGGGGGGTCAGCCCCAGCATTTT.

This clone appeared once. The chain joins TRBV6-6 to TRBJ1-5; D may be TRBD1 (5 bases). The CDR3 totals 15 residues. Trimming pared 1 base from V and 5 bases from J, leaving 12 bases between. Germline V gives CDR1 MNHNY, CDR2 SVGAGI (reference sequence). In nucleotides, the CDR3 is TGTGCCAGCAGTTACTGGGACGGAAGGGATCAGCCCCAGCATTTT. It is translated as CASSYWDGRDQPQHF.

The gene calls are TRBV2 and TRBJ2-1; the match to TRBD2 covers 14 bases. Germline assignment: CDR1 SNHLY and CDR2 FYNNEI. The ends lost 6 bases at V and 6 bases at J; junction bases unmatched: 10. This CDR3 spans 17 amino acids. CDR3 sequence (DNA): TGTGCCAGCAGCAACCCGGGACTAGCGGGAGCCGCCAATGAGCAGTTCTTC. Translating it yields CASSNPGLAGAANEQFF. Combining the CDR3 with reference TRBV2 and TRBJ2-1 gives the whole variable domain EPEVTQTPSHQVTQMGQEVILRCVPISNHLYFYWYRQILGQKVEFLVSFYNNEISEKSEIFDDQFSVERPDGSNFTLKIRSTKLEDSAMYFCASSNPGLAGAANEQFFGPGTRLTVL.

CDR3 bases: TGTGCCAGCAGCTTCCCCATGCGGAGAGATGTGAACACTGAAGCTTTCTTT. The encoded protein is CASSFPMRRDVNTEAFF. This chain uses TRBV7-9 with TRBJ1-1; no reliable D call. The CDR3 is 17 amino acids. In germline, CDR1 is SEHNR, CDR2 FQNEAQ (reference sequence). V lost 3 bases to trimming and J lost 0 bases, with 17 bases between them. The full variable domain, rest sourced from reference TRBV7-9 and TRBJ1-1, is DTGVSQNPRHKITKRGQNVTFRCDPISEHNRLYWYRQTLGQGPEFLTYFQNEAQLEKSRLLSDRFSAERPKGSFSTLEIQRTEQGDSAMYLCASSFPMRRDVNTEAFFGQGTRLTVV.

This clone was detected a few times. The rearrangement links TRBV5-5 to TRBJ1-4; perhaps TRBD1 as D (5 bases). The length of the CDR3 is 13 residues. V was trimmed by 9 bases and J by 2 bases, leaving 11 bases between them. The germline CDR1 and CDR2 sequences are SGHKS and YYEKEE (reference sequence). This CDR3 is CATASGTNEKLFF. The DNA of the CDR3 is TGTGCCACCGCTTCAGGGACTAATGAAAAACTGTTTTTT.

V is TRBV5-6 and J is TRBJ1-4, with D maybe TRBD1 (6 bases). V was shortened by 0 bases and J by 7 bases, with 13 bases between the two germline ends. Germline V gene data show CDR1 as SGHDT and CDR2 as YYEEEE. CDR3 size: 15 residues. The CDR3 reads CASSLAQGRIEKLFF. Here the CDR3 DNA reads TGTGCCAGCAGCTTGGCTCAGGGGAGGATTGAAAAACTGTTTTTT.

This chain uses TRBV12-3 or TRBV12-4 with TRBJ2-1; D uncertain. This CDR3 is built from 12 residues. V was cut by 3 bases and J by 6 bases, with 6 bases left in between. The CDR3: CASSFITNEQFF. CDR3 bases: TGTGCCAGCAGTTTTATAACCAATGAGCAGTTCTTC.

CDR3 nucleotides: TGTGCCAGCACGAGACAGGGCGGGGAGACCCAGTACTTC. Residues: CASTRQGGETQYF. V gene TRBV7-2 combines with J gene TRBJ2-5, with 7 bases matching TRBD1. CDR3 size: 13 residues. Germline V gene sequence: CDR1 SGHTA, CDR2 FQGNSA. Trimming at V came to 7 bases and at J to 5 bases, leaving 7 bases not matched to a gene.

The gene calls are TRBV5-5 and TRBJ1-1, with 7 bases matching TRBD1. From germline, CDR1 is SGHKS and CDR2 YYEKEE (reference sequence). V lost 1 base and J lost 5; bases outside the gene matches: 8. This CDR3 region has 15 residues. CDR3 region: CASSLYDRVGTEAFF. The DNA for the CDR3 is TGTGCCAGCAGCTTGTATGACAGGGTTGGAACTGAAGCTTTCTTT.

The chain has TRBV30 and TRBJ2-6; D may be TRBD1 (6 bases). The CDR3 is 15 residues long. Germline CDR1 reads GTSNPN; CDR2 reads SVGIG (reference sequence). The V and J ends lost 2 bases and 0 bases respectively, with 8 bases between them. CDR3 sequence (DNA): TGTGCCTGGAGTAGGGACAACTCTGGGGCCAACGTCCTGACTTTC. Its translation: CAWSRDNSGANVLTF.

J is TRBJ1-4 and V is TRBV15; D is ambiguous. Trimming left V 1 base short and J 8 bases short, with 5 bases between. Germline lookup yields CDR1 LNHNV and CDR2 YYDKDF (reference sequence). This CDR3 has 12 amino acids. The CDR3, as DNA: TGTGCCACCAGCAGAGTTGAGGAAAAACTGTTTTTT. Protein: CATSRVEEKLFF.

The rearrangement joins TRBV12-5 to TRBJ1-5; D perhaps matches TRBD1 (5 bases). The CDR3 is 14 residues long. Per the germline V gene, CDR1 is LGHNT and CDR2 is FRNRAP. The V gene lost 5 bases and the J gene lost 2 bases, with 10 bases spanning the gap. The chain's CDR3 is CASGEGDGNQPQHF. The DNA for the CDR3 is TGTGCTAGTGGTGAAGGGGATGGCAATCAGCCCCAGCATTTT.

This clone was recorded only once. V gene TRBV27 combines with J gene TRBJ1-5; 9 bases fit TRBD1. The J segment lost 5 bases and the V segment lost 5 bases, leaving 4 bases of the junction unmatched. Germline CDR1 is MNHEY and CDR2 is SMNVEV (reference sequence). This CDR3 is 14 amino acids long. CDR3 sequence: CASSGGDRDQPQHF. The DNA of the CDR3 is TGTGCCAGCAGTGGGGGGGACAGGGATCAGCCCCAGCATTTT.

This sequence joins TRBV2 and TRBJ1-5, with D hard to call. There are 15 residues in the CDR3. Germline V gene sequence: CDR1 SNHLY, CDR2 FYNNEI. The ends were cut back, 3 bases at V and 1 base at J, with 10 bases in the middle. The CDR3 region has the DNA TGTGCCAGCAGTGATTTGATACTCAGCAATCAGCCCCAGCATTTT. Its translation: CASSDLILSNQPQHF.

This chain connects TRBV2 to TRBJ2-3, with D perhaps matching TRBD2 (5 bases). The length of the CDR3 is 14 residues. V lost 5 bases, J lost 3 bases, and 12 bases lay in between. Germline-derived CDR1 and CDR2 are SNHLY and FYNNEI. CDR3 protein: CASSRQEVTDTQYF. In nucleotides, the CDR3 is TGTGCCAGCAGTCGGCAGGAGGTAACAGATACGCAGTATTTT.

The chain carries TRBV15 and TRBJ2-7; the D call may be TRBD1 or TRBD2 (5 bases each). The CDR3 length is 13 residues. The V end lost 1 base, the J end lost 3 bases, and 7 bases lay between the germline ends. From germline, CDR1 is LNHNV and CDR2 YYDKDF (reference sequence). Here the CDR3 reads CATSRGGFYEQYF. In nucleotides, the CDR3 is TGTGCCACCAGCAGAGGGGGGTTCTACGAGCAGTACTTC.

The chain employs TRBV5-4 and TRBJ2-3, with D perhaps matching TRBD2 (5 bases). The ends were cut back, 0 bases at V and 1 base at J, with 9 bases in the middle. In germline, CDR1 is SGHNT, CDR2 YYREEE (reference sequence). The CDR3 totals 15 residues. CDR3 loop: CASSLEFGGTDTQYF. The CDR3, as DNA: TGTGCCAGCAGCTTGGAATTCGGGGGCACAGATACGCAGTATTTT.

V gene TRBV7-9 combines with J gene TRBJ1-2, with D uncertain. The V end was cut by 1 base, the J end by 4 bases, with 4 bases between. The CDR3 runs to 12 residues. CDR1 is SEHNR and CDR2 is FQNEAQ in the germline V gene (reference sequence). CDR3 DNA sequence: TGTGCCAGCAGCTTAGGGGGCTATGGCTACACCTTC. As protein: CASSLGGYGYTF.

CDR3 protein: CASSYHRTGRRETQYF. The CDR3 region has the DNA TGTGCCAGCAGTTACCATCGGACAGGGAGGAGAGAGACCCAGTACTTC. J is TRBJ2-5 and V is TRBV6-5; 8 nucleotides agree with TRBD1. CDR1 is MNHEY, CDR2 SVGAGI, per germline. CDR3 length: 16 amino acids. Unmatched junction bases numbered 9, after V lost 2 bases and J lost 4 bases.

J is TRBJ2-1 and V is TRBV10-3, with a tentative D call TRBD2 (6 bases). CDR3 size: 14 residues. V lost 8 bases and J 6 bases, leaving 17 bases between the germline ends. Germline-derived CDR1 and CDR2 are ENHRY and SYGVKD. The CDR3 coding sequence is TGTGCCATCGGGAGGACTGGGAGCGGCAATGAGCAGTTCTTC. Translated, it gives CAIGRTGSGNEQFF.

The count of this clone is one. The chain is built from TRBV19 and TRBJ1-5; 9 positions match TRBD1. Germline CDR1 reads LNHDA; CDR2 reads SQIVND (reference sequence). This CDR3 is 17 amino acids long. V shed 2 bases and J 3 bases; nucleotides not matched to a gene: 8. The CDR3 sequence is CASSIIPRDRVNQPQHF. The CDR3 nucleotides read TGTGCCAGTAGTATAATTCCCCGGGACAGGGTCAATCAGCCCCAGCATTTT.

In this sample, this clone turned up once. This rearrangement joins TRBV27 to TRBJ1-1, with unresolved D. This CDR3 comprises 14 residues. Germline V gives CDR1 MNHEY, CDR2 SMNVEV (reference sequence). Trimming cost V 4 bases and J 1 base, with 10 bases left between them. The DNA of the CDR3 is TGTGCCAGCAGTTCGGACTTAAGGAACACTGAAGCTTTCTTT. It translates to CASSSDLRNTEAFF.

The CDR3 DNA sequence: TGTGCCAGTAGTATGGGGCAGACAGATGGCTACACCTTC. Amino acids: CASSMGQTDGYTF. The rearrangement joins TRBV19 to TRBJ1-2; tentative D call: TRBD1 (5 bases). V lost 3 bases and J lost 6, with 11 bases in between. Germline CDR1 LNHDA, CDR2 SQIVND (reference sequence). This CDR3 is built from 13 residues.

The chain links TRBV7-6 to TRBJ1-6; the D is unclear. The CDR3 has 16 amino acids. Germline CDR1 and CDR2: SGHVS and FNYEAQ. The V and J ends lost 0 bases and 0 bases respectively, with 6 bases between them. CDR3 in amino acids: CASSLAPSSYNSPLHF. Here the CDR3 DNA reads TGTGCCAGCAGCTTAGCGCCTAGCTCCTATAATTCACCCCTCCACTTT. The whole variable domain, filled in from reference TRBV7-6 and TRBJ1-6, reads GAGVSQSPRYKVTKRGQDVALRCDPISGHVSLYWYRQALGQGPEFLTYFNYEAQQDKSGLPNDRFSAERPEGSISTLTIQRTEQRDSAMYRCASSLAPSSYNSPLHFGNGTRLTVT.

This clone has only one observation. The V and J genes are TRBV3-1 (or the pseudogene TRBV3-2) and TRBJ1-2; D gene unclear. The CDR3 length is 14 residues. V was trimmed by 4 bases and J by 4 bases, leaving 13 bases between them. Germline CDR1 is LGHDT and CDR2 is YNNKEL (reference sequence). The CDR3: CASSLNDRSYGYTF. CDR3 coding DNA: TGTGCCAGCAGCCTAAACGACCGATCCTATGGCTACACCTTC.

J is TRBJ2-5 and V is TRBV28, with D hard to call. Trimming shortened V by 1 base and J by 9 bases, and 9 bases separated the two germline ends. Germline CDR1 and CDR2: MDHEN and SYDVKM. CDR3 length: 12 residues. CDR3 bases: TGTGCCAGCAGTTTATCTGTTCGGTCCCAGTACTTC. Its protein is CASSLSVRSQYF.